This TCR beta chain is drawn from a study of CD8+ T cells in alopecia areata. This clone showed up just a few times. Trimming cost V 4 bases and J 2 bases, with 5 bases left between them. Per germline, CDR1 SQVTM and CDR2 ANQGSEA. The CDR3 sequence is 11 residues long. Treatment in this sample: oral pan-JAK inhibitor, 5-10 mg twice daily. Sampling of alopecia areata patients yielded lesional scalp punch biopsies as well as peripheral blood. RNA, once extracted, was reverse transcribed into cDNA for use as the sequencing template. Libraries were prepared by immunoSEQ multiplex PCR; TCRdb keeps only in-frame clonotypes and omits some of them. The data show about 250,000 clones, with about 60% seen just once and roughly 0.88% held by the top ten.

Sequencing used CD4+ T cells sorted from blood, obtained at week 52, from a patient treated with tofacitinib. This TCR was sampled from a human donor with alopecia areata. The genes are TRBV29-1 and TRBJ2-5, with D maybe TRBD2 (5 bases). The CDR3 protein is CSVGLQETQYF. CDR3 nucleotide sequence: TGCAGCGTTGGACTACAAGAGACCCAGTACTTC.